This record covers a single T cell receptor (beta chain). Its target is unknown. This record comes from a study of OX40 agonist ivuxolimab in advanced cancers. Study observations and caveats: On average, a greater number of expanded clones characterised CD8+ T cells relative to CD4+.

V shed 11 bases and J shed 8 bases, with 15 bases lying between them. CDR3 length equals 11 residues. Per germline, CDR1 LNHDA and CDR2 SQIVND (reference sequence). The data were produced by immunoSEQ multiplex PCR, yet TCRdb's version contains in-frame clones alone and is incomplete. The data contain some 77,000 clones, roughly 91% of them seen just once; the ten biggest clones take up 6.2%. V usage is TRBV19 and J usage is TRBJ1-2; D perhaps matches TRBD1 (6 bases). The source is an adult with an advanced solid tumor such as melanoma, head and neck, liver or kidney cancer. The sample consisted of CD4+ or CD8+ T cells sorted from blood, taken in a trial of the OX40 agonist ivuxolimab. The CDR3 is CAPYTGKGYTF. The CDR3 DNA reads TGTGCCCCCTATACAGGGAAAGGCTACACCTTC.